This passage covers 24 T cell receptor beta chains from one sample sequenced in a study of OX40 agonist ivuxolimab in advanced cancers. Library generation was performed with the immunoSEQ multiplex PCR assay. TCRdb re-hosts the immuneACCESS table, in-frame sequences only. Its copies lack some clones; in the studies checked, an unresolved V gene accounts for under half of them, and the cause for the rest is not known. The sample has roughly 26,000 clones on record, more than 70% of them singletons. 20% to 25% of the sample comes from the top ten. Sequenced here: CD4+ or CD8+ T cells sorted from blood, sampled in a trial of the OX40 agonist ivuxolimab. Receptors originate from an adult with an advanced solid tumor such as melanoma, head and neck, liver or kidney cancer.

V is TRBV28 and J is TRBJ1-1; TRBD1 agrees at 11 bases. CDR3 size: 13 residues. V lost 5 bases and J lost 11; bases outside the gene matches: 7. Germline values: CDR1 MDHEN, CDR2 SYDVKM. In DNA, the CDR3 is TGTGCCAGCAGTGGGACAGGGGGATGGGTGGCTTTCTTT. Its protein product is CASSGTGGWVAFF. Full variable domain (remainder filled in from reference TRBV28 and TRBJ1-1): DVKVTQSSRYLVKRTGEKVFLECVQDMDHENMFWYRQDPGLGLRLIYFSYDVKMKEKGDIPEGYSVSREKKERFSLILESASTNQTSMYLCASSGTGGWVAFFGQGTRLTVV.

This clone is a singleton in its sample. This rearrangement joins TRBV7-2 to TRBJ2-1; 9 positions agree with TRBD1. Unmatched junction bases numbered 4, after V lost 5 bases and J lost 8 bases. This CDR3 comprises 13 residues. The V gene's germline CDR1 is SGHTA and CDR2 FQGNSA. CDR3 sequence (DNA): TGTGCCAGCAGCGGGGACAGGGCGTATGAGCAGTTCTTC. Encoded protein: CASSGDRAYEQFF.

This clone was recorded only once. The rearrangement uses TRBV4-1 and TRBJ2-2; 14 positions match TRBD2. V shed 3 bases and J 6 bases; nucleotides not matched to a gene: 0. Germline CDR1 MGHRA, CDR2 YSYEKL. The CDR3 has 15 amino acids. DNA for the CDR3: TGCGCCAGCAGCCAGACTAGCGGGGGGGCCGGGGAGCTGTTTTTT. Protein: CASSQTSGGAGELFF.

This chain uses TRBV7-3 with TRBJ1-1; the match to TRBD1 covers 7 bases. V dropped 6 bases and J dropped 4; count of bases not matched to a gene: 5. The CDR3 totals 13 residues. Germline assignment: CDR1 SGHTA and CDR2 FQGTGA. The CDR3 DNA follows: TGTGCCAGCAGTAGGGGGCAGTCCACTGAAGCTTTCTTT. It encodes CASSRGQSTEAFF.

This chain joins TRBV28 and TRBJ2-5, with 7 bases that match TRBD1. This CDR3 has 15 amino acids. The germline gives CDR1 MDHEN, CDR2 SYDVKM. V was clipped by 5 bases and J by 4 bases; unmatched bases: 10. In nucleotides, the CDR3 is TGTGCCAGCAGTCAAGGACAGGCGCGTTTAGAGACCCAGTACTTC. Translation: CASSQGQARLETQYF.

The chain is built from TRBV6-1 and TRBJ2-7, with TRBD1 identical over 9 bases. The germline CDR1 and CDR2 sequences are MNHNS and SASEGT. The CDR3 has 15 residues. V lost 4 bases and J lost 2; bases outside the gene matches: 6. CDR3 amino acids: CASSGGQGLTYEQYF. For the CDR3, the DNA is TGTGCCAGCAGTGGGGGACAGGGATTAACCTACGAGCAGTACTTC.

CDR3 coding DNA: TGTGCCACCCTGACTAGCGGGAGGGCGAGGGCAGCAGATACGCAGTATTTT. It is translated as CATLTSGRARAADTQYF. The chain combines TRBV9 with TRBJ2-3, with TRBD2 identical over 14 bases. CDR3 length: 17 residues. Trimming took 9 bases from V and 4 from J; bases not matched to a gene: 13. CDR1 and CDR2 from the germline V gene are SGDLS and YYNGEE. Variable domain in full (rest from reference TRBV9 and TRBJ2-3): DSGVTQTPKHLITATGQRVTLRCSPRSGDLSVYWYQQSLDQGLQFLIQYYNGEERAKGNILERFSAQQFPDLHSELNLSSLELGDSALYFCATLTSGRARAADTQYFGPGTRLTVL.

The sample holds a few counts of this clone. V usage is TRBV30 and J usage is TRBJ2-5; 15 bases match TRBD2. The CDR3 consists of 14 residues. CDR1 is GTSNPN and CDR2 is SVGIG in the germline V gene (reference sequence). The J segment lost 5 bases and the V segment lost 8 bases, leaving 6 bases of the junction unmatched. For the CDR3, the DNA is TGTGCCCGCGGACTAGCGGGAGGGGTGGAGACCCAGTACTTC. It encodes CARGLAGGVETQYF.

The chain links TRBV27 to TRBJ2-7; D is perhaps TRBD2 (5 bases). The CDR3 sequence is 15 residues long. CDR1 and CDR2 from the germline V gene are MNHEY and SMNVEV (reference sequence). V shed 8 bases and J shed 3 bases, with 20 bases lying between them. The chain's CDR3 is CASPFRGQRCYEQYF. The DNA for the CDR3 is TGTGCCAGCCCCTTCCGCGGCCAGCGGTGCTACGAGCAGTACTTC.

The sample holds one count of this clone. The rearrangement uses TRBV19 and TRBJ1-2; D call uncertain. Germline V CDR1 and CDR2: LNHDA, SQIVND (reference sequence). The ends were cut back, 7 bases at V and 4 bases at J, with 19 bases in the middle. The CDR3 sequence is 15 residues long. CDR3 DNA: TGTGCCAGTACCGAGCCCGGACTGCTTGCCTATGGCTACACCTTC. It is translated as CASTEPGLLAYGYTF.

The J gene is TRBJ2-3, the V gene TRBV19; 10 bases align to TRBD1. V was clipped by 9 bases and J by 3 bases; unmatched bases: 3. The CDR3 totals 13 residues. CDR1 and CDR2 (germline): LNHDA, SQIVND (reference sequence). CDR3 region: CASRTGGTDTQYF. In DNA form, the CDR3 reads TGTGCCAGCCGGACAGGGGGGACAGATACGCAGTATTTT.

This clone was picked up a small number of times. This rearrangement joins TRBV30 to TRBJ1-1; D is ambiguous. The CDR3 extends over 13 amino acids. V shed 2 bases and J shed 1 base, with 8 bases lying between them. Germline V gene lookup returns CDR1 GTSNPN and CDR2 SVGIG (reference sequence). CDR3 DNA: TGTGCCTGGAGTTTTGAGGGGAACACTGAAGCTTTCTTT. Its translation is CAWSFEGNTEAFF.

The CDR3 DNA reads TGCGCCAGCAGCCAATGGACAGGGCCCGGGGAGCTGTTTTTT. Residues: CASSQWTGPGELFF. The chain joins TRBV4-1 to TRBJ2-2, with TRBD1 identical over 8 bases. CDR3 length equals 14 residues. CDR1 is MGHRA and CDR2 is YSYEKL in the germline V gene. The V gene end was trimmed by 2 bases and the J gene end by 6 bases; junction bases not matched to a gene: 2.

This chain uses TRBV27 with TRBJ1-1; 9 bases align to TRBD1. The CDR3 runs 14 residues. Germline V CDR1 and CDR2: MNHEY, SMNVEV (reference sequence). With 3 bases clipped from V and 4 bases from J, the junction kept 3 bases outside the gene matches. CDR3 in amino acids: CASSFSTGGTEAFF. The CDR3 DNA reads as TGTGCCAGCAGTTTCTCGACAGGGGGCACTGAAGCTTTCTTT.

This clone was counted a few times. The rearrangement links TRBV9 to TRBJ1-4; possibly TRBD1 for D (6 bases). Germline CDR1 and CDR2: SGDLS and YYNGEE. The V end lost 0 bases, the J end lost 7 bases, and 13 bases lay between the germline ends. The CDR3 has 15 residues. The CDR3 nucleotides read TGTGCCAGCAGCGTAGGGGCAGGGGCGGGTGAAAAACTGTTTTTT. Translating gives CASSVGAGAGEKLFF.

The chain has TRBV28 and TRBJ1-5; D is perhaps TRBD1 (5 bases). Per the germline V gene, CDR1 is MDHEN and CDR2 is SYDVKM. The CDR3 is 15 amino acids. The V gene lost 7 bases and the J gene lost 3 bases, with 16 bases spanning the gap. For the CDR3, the DNA is TGTGCCAGCATTACAAGGGGACTCCTCAATCAGCCCCAGCATTTT. Translated, it gives CASITRGLLNQPQHF.

This chain uses TRBV10-3 with TRBJ1-3; no definite D call. Germline lookup yields CDR1 ENHRY and CDR2 SYGVKD. The V end was cut by 4 bases, the J end by 9 bases, with 13 bases between. The CDR3 is 13 residues long. CDR3 protein: CAISGTGTTTIYF. CDR3 nucleotides: TGTGCCATCAGTGGGACCGGTACTACCACCATATATTTT.

This clone qualifies as medium-sized. The chain is built from TRBV28 and TRBJ2-7; 7 bases map to TRBD2. Germline CDR1 reads MDHEN; CDR2 reads SYDVKM. This CDR3 has 17 amino acids. V trimming: 7 bases; J trimming: 2 bases; junction bases outside the gene matches: 17. Here the CDR3 reads CASTHTSPSGITYEQYF. CDR3 DNA sequence: TGTGCCAGCACCCACACTTCTCCTAGCGGAATCACCTACGAGCAGTACTTC.

The chain has TRBV7-2 and TRBJ2-5, with 8 bases matching TRBD1. Germline V gives CDR1 SGHTA, CDR2 FQGNSA. This CDR3 spans 13 amino acids. V lost 10 bases, J lost 5 bases, and 9 bases stayed unmatched. The CDR3 DNA reads as TGTGCCACCGAGACAGGGGAGGAGGAGACCCAGTACTTC. Residues: CATETGEEETQYF.

The CDR3 here is CASTFAVSGEAFF. CDR3 DNA sequence: TGTGCCAGCACCTTCGCGGTTAGCGGTGAAGCTTTCTTT. The chain links TRBV28 to TRBJ1-1, with D unclear. Germline values: CDR1 MDHEN, CDR2 SYDVKM. The germline V and J ends were trimmed by 7 bases and 7 bases, with 16 bases remaining between them. CDR3 length: 13 residues.

The chain uses TRBV5-6 and TRBJ1-1, with TRBD1 as a possible D gene (5 bases). The germline V and J ends were trimmed by 0 bases and 0 bases, with 9 bases remaining between them. The germline V gene encodes CDR1 SGHDT and CDR2 YYEEEE. The CDR3 has 15 amino acids. The CDR3 DNA sequence: TGTGCCAGCAGCTTGGAGCCAGGGATGAACACTGAAGCTTTCTTT. This encodes CASSLEPGMNTEAFF.

J is TRBJ2-6 and V is TRBV7-2, with 9 bases aligning to TRBD1. Looked up from germline, CDR1 is SGHTA and CDR2 is FQGNSA. V shed 4 bases and J 3 bases; nucleotides not matched to a gene: 13. This CDR3 spans 19 amino acids. CDR3 protein: CASSSQRDRVLVGANVLTF. CDR3 coding DNA: TGTGCCAGCAGCTCGCAGAGGGACAGGGTGTTAGTTGGGGCCAACGTCCTGACTTTC.

The gene calls are TRBV2 and TRBJ2-3, with 12 bases aligning to TRBD2. Looked up from germline, CDR1 is SNHLY and CDR2 is FYNNEI. V lost 2 bases and J lost 0; bases outside the gene matches: 6. This CDR3 is built from 18 residues. The CDR3 sequence: CASSEWLAGGPSTDTQYF. CDR3 DNA sequence: TGTGCCAGCAGTGAATGGCTAGCGGGAGGGCCCAGCACAGATACGCAGTATTTT.

The chain uses TRBV13 and TRBJ2-1; 13 bases are a match to TRBD2. The length of the CDR3 is 16 residues. V was pared by 5 bases and J by 12 bases, with 13 bases of the junction left unmatched. CDR1 is PRHDT and CDR2 is FYEKMQ in the germline V gene (reference sequence). CDR3 protein: CASSPLPGLAGIGQFF. The CDR3 coding sequence is TGTGCCAGCAGCCCCTTACCGGGACTAGCGGGAATCGGGCAGTTCTTC.